Listed here are 10 T cell receptor beta chains from one sample, sequenced in a study of graft-versus-host responses after intestinal transplantation. These receptors have no identified antigens. Generated by immunoSEQ multiplex PCR, the TCRdb table keeps only in-frame clones and is missing some. The sample yields more than 95,000 clones, 80% to 95% seen once. The specimen was unstimulated CD4+ T cells sorted from spleen or lymph node cells, collected before intestinal transplant. Source of these receptors: a human donor who received an intestinal transplant.

The genes are TRBV11-2 and TRBJ2-7, with 7 bases aligning to TRBD1. V shed 4 bases, J shed 0 bases, and the junction held 3 bases outside the gene matches. This CDR3 spans 14 amino acids. Germline assignment: CDR1 SGHAT and CDR2 FQNNGV. CDR3 nucleotides: TGTGCCAGCAGCTCATACAGGGGCTCCTACGAGCAGTACTTC. Residues: CASSSYRGSYEQYF.

This chain connects TRBV28 to TRBJ2-3, with TRBD1 identical over 8 bases. The CDR3 has 16 amino acids. V shed 2 bases and J 2 bases; nucleotides not matched to a gene: 6. The germline V gene encodes CDR1 MDHEN and CDR2 SYDVKM. CDR3 in DNA: TGTGCCAGCAGTTTACCCCGACAGGGGCTCACAGATACGCAGTATTTT. It yields the protein CASSLPRQGLTDTQYF.

The chain links TRBV6-1 to TRBJ1-1; 8 nucleotides agree with TRBD1. The CDR3 is 14 residues long. V lost 7 bases, J lost 0 bases, and 4 bases stayed unmatched. Germline V lookup: CDR1 MNHNS, CDR2 SASEGT. The CDR3: CASTLDRVNTEAFF. In DNA form, the CDR3 reads TGTGCCAGCACCTTGGACAGGGTGAACACTGAAGCTTTCTTT.

The chain is built from TRBV30 and TRBJ1-6; the D gene is possibly TRBD1 (6 bases). Germline V lookup: CDR1 GTSNPN, CDR2 SVGIG (reference sequence). The germline V and J ends were trimmed by 0 bases and 10 bases, with 22 bases remaining between them. The CDR3 runs 17 residues. CDR3 DNA: TGTGCCTGGAGTGTATTGAAAGGTTCGGGGGGGCAATCACCCCTCCACTTT. Amino acids: CAWSVLKGSGGQSPLHF.

The J gene is TRBJ2-7, the V gene TRBV7-2, with 7 nucleotides matching TRBD1. The V and J ends lost 5 bases and 2 bases, in that order; junction bases with no gene match: 6. The germline V gene encodes CDR1 SGHTA and CDR2 FQGNSA. The CDR3 spans 14 residues. CDR3 amino acids: CASSGDSFTYEQYF. The CDR3, as DNA: TGTGCCAGCAGCGGGGACAGCTTCACCTACGAGCAGTACTTC.

This chain uses TRBV19 with TRBJ2-5, with D perhaps matching TRBD2 (5 bases). Trimming removed 4 bases from V and 1 base from J, with 10 bases in between. The CDR3 spans 14 residues. Germline CDR1 reads LNHDA; CDR2 reads SQIVND (reference sequence). CDR3 in amino acids: CASSNPEGQETQYF. The CDR3, as DNA: TGTGCCAGTAGTAATCCCGAGGGCCAAGAGACCCAGTACTTC.

J is TRBJ2-7 and V is TRBV5-1, with 8 bases matching TRBD1. The CDR3 covers 12 residues. CDR1 is SGHRS and CDR2 is YFSETQ in the germline V gene. Trimming cost V 3 bases and J 6 bases; bases outside gene matches: 2. The chain's CDR3 is CASSWTGSEQYF. The CDR3 coding sequence is TGCGCCAGCAGCTGGACAGGGAGCGAGCAGTACTTC.

The chain combines TRBV5-4 with TRBJ1-2, with TRBD1 as a possible D gene (5 bases). V was shortened by 4 bases and J by 10 bases, with 20 bases between the two germline ends. Per the germline V gene, CDR1 is SGHNT and CDR2 is YYREEE (reference sequence). The CDR3 is made up of 14 amino acids. The DNA of the CDR3 is TGTGCCAGCAGCGAAGCCCGGGGGGAGAGAGACTACACCTTC. Encoded protein: CASSEARGERDYTF.

In the case of this clone: Other DNA sequences from this sample encode an identical CDR3 as well. The chain has TRBV5-1 and TRBJ1-2; D gene ambiguous. The CDR3 is 17 amino acids. V shed 4 bases and J shed 3 bases, with 22 bases lying between them. CDR1 is SGHRS, CDR2 YFSETQ, per germline. The CDR3 coding sequence is TGCGCCAGCAGCCCCGGCCGGCAGGCGACTAGGGACTATGGCTACACCTTC. Residues: CASSPGRQATRDYGYTF.

V gene TRBV9 combines with J gene TRBJ2-2; the D gene is possibly TRBD1 (5 bases). V was cut by 4 bases and J by 1 base, with 11 bases left in between. The CDR3 loop spans 15 amino acids. The germline V gene has CDR1 SGDLS and CDR2 YYNGEE. The CDR3 bases are TGTGCCAGCAGCCCAAAAGGGGTGAACACCGGGGAGCTGTTTTTT. Amino acid sequence: CASSPKGVNTGELFF.